This T cell receptor beta chain was sequenced in a study of regulatory T cells in long-lasting Graves disease. Regarding time point: newly diagnosed GD, antithyroid drugs for less than 3 months. The TCR library used RNA extracted from PBMCs. American Thyroid Association guidelines were used to diagnose Graves' disease. The study, taken as a whole, reports: Persistent disease exhibited a predilection for TRBV28, TRBJ1-2 and TRBJ2-5. It is possible that accuracy was reduced by the small size of the sample.

For this clonotype: Antigen specificity is unknown.

Arm-PCR of CDR3 regions and iRepertoire HTBI primers were the basis on which TCR beta libraries were built. One entry per CDR3 protein results from TCRdb running MiXCR on the multiplex PCR reads. The sample has hundreds of thousands of distinct CDR3 sequences, approximately 16% seen once. CDR1 and CDR2 from the germline V gene are SGDLS and YYNGEE. The CDR3 is 17 amino acids. The J segment lost 2 bases and the V segment lost 3 bases, leaving 6 bases of the junction unmatched. Another study also made use of these data, one on T cells in Graves' hyperthyroidism and ophthalmopathy. From that paper: Blood also contained most expanded thyroid clonotypes above 0.001.

Sample: peripheral blood mononuclear cells (PBMCs), taken at new diagnosis, from a patient treated with antithyroid drugs. The chain links TRBV9 to TRBJ2-4; 12 bases map to TRBD2. This clonotype was sampled from a woman aged 30 to 39 with Graves disease. The CDR3 loop is CASSARTSGNPKNIQYF. The CDR3 DNA sequence: TGTGCCAGCAGCGCCCGGACTAGCGGGAATCCCAAAAACATTCAGTACTTC. Complete variable domain (other parts from reference TRBV9 and TRBJ2-4): DSGVTQTPKHLITATGQRVTLRCSPRSGDLSVYWYQQSLDQGLQFLIQYYNGEERAKGNILERFSAQQFPDLHSELNLSSLELGDSALYFCASSARTSGNPKNIQYFGAGTRLSVL.